This TCR beta chain was documented in a study of blood T cell repertoires in COVID-19 (dated by TCRdb to 2020 to 2022). Looking at the study overall: The collaborator samples originated in the United States, Italy and Spain and spanned the acute and convalescent phases of COVID-19. A de-identified subject ID, COVID-19 status, age in years and sex were almost always included in the sample metadata. Deeply sampled blood TCRbeta repertoires from subjects exposed to, actively infected with, or recovered from COVID-19 were included in the dataset. Where available, HLA class I and class II types were obtained from metadata supplied by the sample provider rather than from assay-based typing. The repertoires were released in a freely available public database meant as a resource for research on the immune response to SARS-CoV-2. The samples were drawn from the first 160 participants of the ongoing ImmuneRACE study and from 1,254 subjects provided by 6 global collaborators. The material from the prospective study consisted of cDNA or gDNA derived from T cells, B-cell-depleted T cells, or PBMCs. Study-wide conclusions, independent of this receptor: How much clinical and demographic metadata was included differed by source and by participant, and the metadata was provided uncurated.

On this clone: The clone's antigen remains unknown. Base qualities are not recorded, but no much larger clone differs from it by a single base.

TCRbeta CDR3 regions were amplified from genomic DNA using the immunoSEQ Assay, a bias-controlled multiplex PCR. Regarding the original processing steps: Nucleated cell counts per sample were estimated from amplification of reference gene primers within the assay. To quantify the absolute abundance of each unique TCRbeta CDR3 rearrangement, sequence reads were collapsed and filtered. For each sample, productive Simpson clonality was calculated as the square root of Simpson's diversity index over productive rearrangements. TCRdb took over this immuneACCESS table, retaining in-frame rearrangements with V and J assigned. Such tables are incomplete; in checked studies, under half of the missing clones stem from an unresolved V gene, and the remainder is unexplained. V and J calls and clone size are given by that table; D and trimming were obtained from the DNA. The sample table lists tens of thousands of clones, around 90% of them with a count of one. The top ten clonotypes cover roughly 45% of the sample.

The germline V end is reduced by 6 bases and the J end by 7 bases; junction bases left unmatched: 10. There are 16 amino acids in the CDR3, from cysteine to phenylalanine inclusive. Only the CDR3 DNA stays, 48 bases, in frame from base 1. According to the germline V gene, CDR1 reads SNHLY and CDR2 reads FYNNEI. The collaborating institutions used their own protocols to collect whole blood in K2EDTA tubes. For TCRbeta analysis, collaborators shipped samples in one of three forms: frozen whole blood, isolated PBMCs, or DNA extracted from either of those sample types. The chain employs TRBV2 and TRBJ2-1; 12 junctional bases match TRBD2. Specimen: peripheral blood. The clonotype was recovered from a human donor in a cohort sampled during active COVID-19. CDR3 region: CASRGSTSGRVNEQFF. The sequenced DNA is TGTGCCAGCAGGGGATCGACTAGCGGGAGAGTGAATGAGCAGTTCTTC.